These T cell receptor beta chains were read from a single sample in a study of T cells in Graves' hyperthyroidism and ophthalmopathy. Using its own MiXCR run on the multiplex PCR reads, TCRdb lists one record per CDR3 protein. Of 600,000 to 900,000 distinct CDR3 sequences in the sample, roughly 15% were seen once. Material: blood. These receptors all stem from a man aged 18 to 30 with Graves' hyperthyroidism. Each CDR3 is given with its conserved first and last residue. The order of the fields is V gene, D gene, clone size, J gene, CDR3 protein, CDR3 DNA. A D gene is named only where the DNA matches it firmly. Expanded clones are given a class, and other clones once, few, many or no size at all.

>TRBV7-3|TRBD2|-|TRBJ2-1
CASSFTGTSGRNEQFF
TGTGCCAGCAGCTTTACCGGGACTAGCGGGCGTAATGAGCAGTTCTTC
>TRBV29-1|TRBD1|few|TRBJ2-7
CSVEGGTGVAYEQYF
TGCAGCGTTGAAGGTGGGACAGGGGTCGCCTACGAGCAGTACTTC
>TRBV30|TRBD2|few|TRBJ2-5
CAWSVRGTSGTETQYF
TGTGCCTGGAGTGTACGAGGGACTAGCGGGACCGAGACCCAGTACTTC
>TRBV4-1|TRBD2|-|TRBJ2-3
CASTSGRTSTDTQYF
TGCGCCAGCACTAGCGGGAGGACCTCCACAGATACGCAGTATTTT
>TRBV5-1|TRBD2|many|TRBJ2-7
CASTEQLPGLAGDHEQYF
TGCGCCAGCACCGAACAACTCCCGGGACTAGCGGGAGACCACGAGCAGTACTTC
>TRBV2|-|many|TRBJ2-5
CASRRQVQETQYF
TGTGCCAGCAGGAGGCAGGTTCAAGAGACCCAGTACTTC
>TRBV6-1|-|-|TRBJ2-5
CASSRAGHQYF
TGTGCCAGCAGCCGAGCGGGACATCAGTACTTC
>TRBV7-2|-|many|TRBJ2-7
CASSRRRYEQYF
TGTGCCAGCAGCAGAAGACGATACGAGCAGTACTTC
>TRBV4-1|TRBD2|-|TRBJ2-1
CASSQDRLSGGYNEQFF
TGCGCCAGCAGCCAAGATCGGCTTAGCGGGGGGTACAATGAGCAGTTCTTC
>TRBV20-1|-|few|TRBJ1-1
CSARGGYTEAFF
TGCAGTGCTAGGGGGGGCTACACTGAAGCTTTCTTT
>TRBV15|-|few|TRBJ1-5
CATSRDRAKGQPQHF
TGTGCCACCAGCAGAGACCGTGCGAAGGGTCAGCCCCAGCATTTT
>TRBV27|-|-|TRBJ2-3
CASSLSRGVWDTQYF
TGTGCCAGCAGTTTATCCAGGGGCGTTTGGGATACGCAGTATTTT
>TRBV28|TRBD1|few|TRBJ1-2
CASSHSPWTGGGYGYTF
TGTGCCAGCAGTCACTCCCCCTGGACAGGGGGGGGCTATGGCTACACCTTC
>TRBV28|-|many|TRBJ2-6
CASSLWRIPSSGANVLTF
TGTGCCAGCAGTTTATGGCGGATACCCAGCTCTGGGGCCAACGTCCTGACTTTC
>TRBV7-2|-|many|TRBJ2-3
CASSLRTVPEMTQYF
TGTGCCAGCAGCTTAAGGACAGTACCAGAGATGACGCAGTATTTT
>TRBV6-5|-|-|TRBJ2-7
CASSYMGGEQYF
TGTGCCAGCAGTTATATGGGAGGCGAGCAGTACTTC
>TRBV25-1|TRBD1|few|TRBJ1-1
CASSAQVLTGMNTEAFF
TGTGCCAGCAGTGCGCAAGTATTGACAGGGATGAACACTGAAGCTTTCTTT
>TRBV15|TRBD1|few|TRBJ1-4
CATSSSGQGNEKLFF
TGTGCCACCAGCAGTTCGGGACAGGGGAATGAAAAACTGTTTTTT
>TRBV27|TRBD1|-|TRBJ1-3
CASRAGQGGLRGTIYF
TGTGCCAGCAGGGCGGGACAGGGCGGCCTAAGGGGCACCATATATTTT
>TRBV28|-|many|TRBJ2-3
CASSLGHNTDTQYF
TGTGCCAGCAGTTTAGGACATAACACAGATACGCAGTATTTT
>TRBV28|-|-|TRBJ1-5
CASSPNGGKYQPQHF
TGTGCCAGCAGCCCTAACGGAGGGAAATATCAGCCCCAGCATTTT
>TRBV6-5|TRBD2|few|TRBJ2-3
CASSYGGLGLAGRDTQYF
TGTGCCAGCAGTTACGGCGGACTGGGACTAGCGGGGAGAGATACGCAGTATTTT
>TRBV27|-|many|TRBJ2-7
CASSSIDSSYEQYF
TGTGCCAGCAGCTCGATCGACAGCTCCTACGAGCAGTACTTC
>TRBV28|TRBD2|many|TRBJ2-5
CASSLGGRARETQYF
TGTGCCAGCAGTTTGGGCGGGAGGGCCCGGGAGACCCAGTACTTC
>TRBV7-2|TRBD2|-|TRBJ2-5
CASSLSGSGQETQYF
TGTGCCAGCAGCTTAAGCGGGAGCGGCCAAGAGACCCAGTACTTC
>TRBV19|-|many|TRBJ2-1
CASSIGTGFNEQFF
TGTGCCAGTAGTATTGGGACGGGCTTTAATGAGCAGTTCTTC
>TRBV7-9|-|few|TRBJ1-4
CASSAGTARNEKLFF
TGTGCCAGCAGCGCCGGGACGGCCAGAAATGAAAAACTGTTTTTT
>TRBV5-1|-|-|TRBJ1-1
CASSFTGRDTEAFF
TGCGCCAGCAGCTTTACAGGGAGGGACACTGAAGCTTTCTTT
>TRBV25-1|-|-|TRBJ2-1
CASSQREGFNEQFF
TGTGCCAGCAGTCAGCGAGAAGGGTTTAATGAGCAGTTCTTC
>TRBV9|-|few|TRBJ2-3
CASSELGAGHTDTQYF
TGTGCCAGCAGCGAATTGGGAGCGGGTCACACAGATACGCAGTATTTT
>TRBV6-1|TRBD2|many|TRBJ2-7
CASSEWTSGSYEQYF
TGTGCCAGCAGTGAATGGACTAGCGGGAGCTACGAGCAGTACTTC
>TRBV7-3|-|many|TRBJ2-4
CASSLNGGDIQYF
TGTGCCAGCAGCTTAAACGGAGGGGACATTCAGTACTTC
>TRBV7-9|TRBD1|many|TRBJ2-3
CASSASPGQGITDTQYF
TGTGCCAGCAGCGCATCCCCGGGACAGGGGATCACAGATACGCAGTATTTT
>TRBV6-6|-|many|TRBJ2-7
CASSYSPRYEQYF
TGTGCCAGCAGTTACTCTCCCCGCTACGAGCAGTACTTC